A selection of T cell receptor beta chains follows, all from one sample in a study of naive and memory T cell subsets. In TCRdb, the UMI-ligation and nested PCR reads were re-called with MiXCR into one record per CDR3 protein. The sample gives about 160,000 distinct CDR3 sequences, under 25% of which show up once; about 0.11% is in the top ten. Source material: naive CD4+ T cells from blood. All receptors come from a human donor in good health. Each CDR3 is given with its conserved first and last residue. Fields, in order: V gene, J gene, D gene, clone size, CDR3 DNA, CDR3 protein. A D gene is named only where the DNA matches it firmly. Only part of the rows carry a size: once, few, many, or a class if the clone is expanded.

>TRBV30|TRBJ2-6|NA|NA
TGTGCCTGGAGTAGACACACTGGTGGGGCCAACGTCCTGACTTTC
CAWSRHTGGANVLTF
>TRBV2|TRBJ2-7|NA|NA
TGTGCCAGCAGTGTAATACTCGTTCTGAACTACGAGCAGTACTTC
CASSVILVLNYEQYF
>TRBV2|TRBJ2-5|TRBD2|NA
TGTGCCAGCAGCGCGACTAGCGGGAGCATGTTTGGGACCCAGTACTTC
CASSATSGSMFGTQYF
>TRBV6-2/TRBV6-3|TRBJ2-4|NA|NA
TGTGCCAGCAGCCCCCAGAGCATTCAGTACTTC
CASSPQSIQYF
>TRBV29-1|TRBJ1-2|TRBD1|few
TGCAGCGTTGACCGGACAGGGGGCGCGCGAGGCTACACCTTC
CSVDRTGGARGYTF
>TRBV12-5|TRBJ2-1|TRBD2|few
TGTGCTAGTGGTTTGCGAGCGGGAGGGCCTCGTGAGCAGTTCTTC
CASGLRAGGPREQFF
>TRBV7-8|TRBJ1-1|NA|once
TGTGCCAGCAGCTTTGGGACGTGGGCGCCGGGCACTGAAGCTTTCTTT
CASSFGTWAPGTEAFF
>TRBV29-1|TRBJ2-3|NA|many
TGCAGCGTTGCTAGGGGTAGCACAGATACGCAGTATTTT
CSVARGSTDTQYF
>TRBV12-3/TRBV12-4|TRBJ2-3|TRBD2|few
TGTGCCAGCACAGGGAGGGTCCGAGATACGCAGTATTTT
CASTGRVRDTQYF
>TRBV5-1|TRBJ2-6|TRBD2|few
TGCGCCAGCCTTCCTTTTGCGGGAGTCCTCCCCGGAGGGGCCAACGTCCTGACTTTC
CASLPFAGVLPGGANVLTF
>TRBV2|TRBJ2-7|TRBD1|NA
TGTGCCAGCAGTCAAGACAGGGGTCGGTACGAGCAGTACTTC
CASSQDRGRYEQYF
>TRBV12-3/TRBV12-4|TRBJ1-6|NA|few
TGTGCCAGCAGTTTGGTGGGCTCAACGGGGAATTCACCCCTCCACTTT
CASSLVGSTGNSPLHF
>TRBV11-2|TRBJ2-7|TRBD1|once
TGTGCCAGCAGAATGGACAGGGTGGCCTACGAGCAGTACTTC
CASRMDRVAYEQYF
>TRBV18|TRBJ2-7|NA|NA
TGTGCCAGCTCACCTTTACCGGTCGGCGGCGAGCAGTACTTC
CASSPLPVGGEQYF
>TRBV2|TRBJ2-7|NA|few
TGTGCCAGCAGTGTTCGGGCGGGCAGTACCTACGAGCAGTACTTC
CASSVRAGSTYEQYF
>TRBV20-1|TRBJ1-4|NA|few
TGCAGTGCTGCTCAAGATTACAGGGCTACAACTAATGAAAAACTGTTTTTT
CSAAQDYRATTNEKLFF